These T cell receptor beta chains were read from a single sample in a study of cytomegalovirus exposure and HLA in healthy donors. Profiled with immunoSEQ multiplex PCR; TCRdb holds only in-frame clones, not every one. The data contain about 220,000 clones, roughly 87% of them singletons. The sample consisted of PBMCs. These receptors were obtained from a man aged 35-49 years in good health and CMV-seropositive. The CDR3 runs from the conserved cysteine through the conserved F or W. The D gene is left open where the match is weak. A clone size is listed for some rows: how often the clone was seen (once, few, many), or a class if it is expanded.

v_call: TRBV19; j_call: TRBJ1-5; clone_size: .; d_call: .; cdr3_nt: TGTGCCAGTAAGCGGGGTTCGGTCAATCAGCCCCAGCATTTT; cdr3_aa: CASKRGSVNQPQHF
v_call: TRBV15; j_call: TRBJ1-2; clone_size: .; d_call: TRBD1; cdr3_nt: TGTGCCACCAGCTGGACAGGGTCTGGCTACACCTTC; cdr3_aa: CATSWTGSGYTF
v_call: TRBV29-1; j_call: TRBJ1-2; clone_size: .; d_call: .; cdr3_nt: TGCAGCGCAGGGGTGAACTATGGCTACACCTTC; cdr3_aa: CSAGVNYGYTF
v_call: TRBV2; j_call: TRBJ2-1; clone_size: .; d_call: TRBD2; cdr3_nt: TGTGCCAGCAGTGTCGGGAGGGGTTCAAATGAGCAGTTCTTC; cdr3_aa: CASSVGRGSNEQFF
v_call: TRBV19; j_call: TRBJ1-5; clone_size: .; d_call: .; cdr3_nt: TGTGCCAGTAGTATAGGTCAGGGGCCCAATCAGCCCCAGCATTTT; cdr3_aa: CASSIGQGPNQPQHF
v_call: TRBV19; j_call: TRBJ1-2; clone_size: .; d_call: TRBD1; cdr3_nt: TGTGCCAGTAGCACGTCGGACAGGGCAAGCTTAGGCTACACCTTC; cdr3_aa: CASSTSDRASLGYTF
v_call: TRBV6-4; j_call: TRBJ2-3; clone_size: .; d_call: .; cdr3_nt: TGTGCCAGCAGTGACTCTTTGAGCGGTACGGGGACAGATACGCAGTATTTT; cdr3_aa: CASSDSLSGTGTDTQYF
v_call: TRBV9; j_call: TRBJ1-1; clone_size: .; d_call: TRBD1; cdr3_nt: TGTGCCAGCAGCGATGGACAGGGGACGGCTTTCTTT; cdr3_aa: CASSDGQGTAFF
v_call: TRBV2; j_call: TRBJ2-1; clone_size: .; d_call: TRBD2; cdr3_nt: TGTGCCAGCAGTGTTAGCGGGAAAAACAATGAGCAGTTCTTC; cdr3_aa: CASSVSGKNNEQFF
v_call: TRBV30; j_call: TRBJ1-3; clone_size: .; d_call: .; cdr3_nt: TGTGCCTGGTGGGCGGGTTCACGAGGAAACCCCATATATTTT; cdr3_aa: CAWWAGSRGNPIYF
v_call: TRBV29-1; j_call: TRBJ1-1; clone_size: .; d_call: .; cdr3_nt: TGCAGCGTCCTTAACACTGAAGCTTTCTTT; cdr3_aa: CSVLNTEAFF
v_call: TRBV7-2; j_call: TRBJ2-3; clone_size: once; d_call: TRBD2; cdr3_nt: TGTGCCAGCAGTCCAGGGAGGGCAGATACGCAGTATTTT; cdr3_aa: CASSPGRADTQYF
v_call: TRBV5-4; j_call: TRBJ2-7; clone_size: .; d_call: TRBD2; cdr3_nt: TGTGCCAGCAGCGTGGGACTAGCGGCCTACGAGCAGTACTTC; cdr3_aa: CASSVGLAAYEQYF
v_call: TRBV9; j_call: TRBJ1-2; clone_size: .; d_call: TRBD1; cdr3_nt: TGTGCCAGCAGCGACCGGGGACAGGGTGCCTATGGCTACACCTTC; cdr3_aa: CASSDRGQGAYGYTF
v_call: TRBV6-5; j_call: TRBJ1-5; clone_size: .; d_call: .; cdr3_nt: TGTGCCAGCAGGCAGGGTTTAGATCAGCCCCAGCATTTT; cdr3_aa: CASRQGLDQPQHF
v_call: TRBV7-3; j_call: TRBJ2-3; clone_size: .; d_call: TRBD2; cdr3_nt: TGTGCCAGCAGCTTTACTAGCGGGAGTACAGATACGCAGTATTTT; cdr3_aa: CASSFTSGSTDTQYF
v_call: TRBV27; j_call: TRBJ2-7; clone_size: .; d_call: TRBD1; cdr3_nt: TGTGCCAGCAGTGTACAGGGGGCTGGAAACGAGCAGTACTTC; cdr3_aa: CASSVQGAGNEQYF
v_call: TRBV7-9; j_call: TRBJ1-3; clone_size: .; d_call: .; cdr3_nt: TGTGCCAGCAGCTCAAGAGGGTCTGGAAACACCATATATTTT; cdr3_aa: CASSSRGSGNTIYF
v_call: TRBV7-6; j_call: TRBJ2-1; clone_size: .; d_call: .; cdr3_nt: TGTGCCAGCAGCTTAGACGGCGGGACGAGCTACAATGAGCAGTTCTTC; cdr3_aa: CASSLDGGTSYNEQFF
v_call: TRBV15; j_call: TRBJ2-3; clone_size: .; d_call: .; cdr3_nt: TGTGCCACCAGCAGATCCGGACAGCCTGGGGGAGATACGCAGTATTTT; cdr3_aa: CATSRSGQPGGDTQYF
v_call: TRBV7-9; j_call: TRBJ2-1; clone_size: .; d_call: .; cdr3_nt: TGTGCCAGCAGCTTAGGTGAGAGCTCCTACAATGAGCAGTTCTTC; cdr3_aa: CASSLGESSYNEQFF
v_call: TRBV28; j_call: TRBJ1-2; clone_size: .; d_call: .; cdr3_nt: TGTGCCAGTTTATCACCGGGAGGGAAAGGCACCTTC; cdr3_aa: CASLSPGGKGTF
v_call: TRBV6-5; j_call: TRBJ1-2; clone_size: .; d_call: .; cdr3_nt: TGTGCCAGCAGTACCACAGGGTCCCTAGGCTACACCTTC; cdr3_aa: CASSTTGSLGYTF
v_call: TRBV6-1; j_call: TRBJ1-2; clone_size: few; d_call: TRBD1; cdr3_nt: TGTGCCAGCAGAAAGGGACAGCTCTATGGCTACACCTTC; cdr3_aa: CASRKGQLYGYTF
v_call: TRBV7-9; j_call: TRBJ2-7; clone_size: .; d_call: .; cdr3_nt: TGTGCCAGCAGCTCCCCCAGAGGGCAGGGGCCCTCCTACGAGCAGTACTTC; cdr3_aa: CASSSPRGQGPSYEQYF
v_call: TRBV5-5; j_call: TRBJ1-2; clone_size: once; d_call: TRBD1; cdr3_nt: TGTGCCAGCAGCTCGAAACAGGGGGCTTATGGCTACACCTTC; cdr3_aa: CASSSKQGAYGYTF
v_call: TRBV27; j_call: TRBJ2-7; clone_size: .; d_call: TRBD1; cdr3_nt: TGTGCCAGCAGTTTGACAGGGGCCCACTCCTACGAGCAGTACTTC; cdr3_aa: CASSLTGAHSYEQYF
v_call: TRBV2; j_call: TRBJ2-1; clone_size: .; d_call: TRBD2; cdr3_nt: TGTGCCAGCAGTGATATTAGCGGGAGTATGGATGAGCAGTTCTTC; cdr3_aa: CASSDISGSMDEQFF
v_call: TRBV5-4; j_call: TRBJ2-3; clone_size: .; d_call: .; cdr3_nt: TGTGCCAGCAGCCCCGACTTCAGCACAGATACGCAGTATTTT; cdr3_aa: CASSPDFSTDTQYF
v_call: TRBV5-5; j_call: TRBJ1-1; clone_size: .; d_call: TRBD1; cdr3_nt: TGTGCCAGCAGCCCTGACAGGGGGCAAATGGGCACTGAAGCTTTCTTT; cdr3_aa: CASSPDRGQMGTEAFF
v_call: TRBV5-6; j_call: TRBJ1-4; clone_size: once; d_call: TRBD1; cdr3_nt: TGTGCCAGCAGCCTCCAACAGGGGGCGAGAAATGAAAAACTGTTTTTT; cdr3_aa: CASSLQQGARNEKLFF
v_call: TRBV6-1; j_call: TRBJ2-5; clone_size: .; d_call: .; cdr3_nt: TGTGCCAGCAGTGGACTAGTGGGAAGTGGAGAGACCCAGTACTTC; cdr3_aa: CASSGLVGSGETQYF
v_call: TRBV5-1; j_call: TRBJ2-1; clone_size: .; d_call: TRBD2; cdr3_nt: TGCGCCAGCAGCTTCGCTAGCGGGAGCGATGAGCAGTTCTTC; cdr3_aa: CASSFASGSDEQFF
v_call: TRBV6-1; j_call: TRBJ1-1; clone_size: once; d_call: .; cdr3_nt: TGTGCCAGCAGTGAAGCGGTCCGGGGGGCGTTTAATCTGAACACTGAAGCTTTCTTT; cdr3_aa: CASSEAVRGAFNLNTEAFF
v_call: TRBV6-6; j_call: TRBJ1-2; clone_size: .; d_call: TRBD1; cdr3_nt: TGTGCCAGCAGTCCCGGGACAGGCGGCTACACCTTC; cdr3_aa: CASSPGTGGYTF
v_call: TRBV27; j_call: TRBJ2-3; clone_size: .; d_call: .; cdr3_nt: TGTGCCAGCAGTTTGGCGGCAGGGTGGACAGATACGCAGTATTTT; cdr3_aa: CASSLAAGWTDTQYF
v_call: TRBV6-5; j_call: TRBJ2-5; clone_size: .; d_call: TRBD1; cdr3_nt: TGTGCCAGCAGACGACAGGGAGCGGTGTGGGAGACCCAGTACTTC; cdr3_aa: CASRRQGAVWETQYF
v_call: TRBV19; j_call: TRBJ1-2; clone_size: .; d_call: .; cdr3_nt: TGTGCCAGTAGTATAGGTCAGTCTGGCTACACCTTC; cdr3_aa: CASSIGQSGYTF
v_call: TRBV5-8; j_call: TRBJ1-1; clone_size: .; d_call: TRBD1; cdr3_nt: TGTGCCAGCAGCTTGGCCGGACAGGCTGAAGCTTTCTTT; cdr3_aa: CASSLAGQAEAFF
v_call: TRBV7-9; j_call: TRBJ1-4; clone_size: .; d_call: .; cdr3_nt: TGTGCCAGCAGCTTAGCGAGTGGTAATGAAAAACTGTTTTTT; cdr3_aa: CASSLASGNEKLFF
v_call: TRBV9; j_call: TRBJ2-7; clone_size: .; d_call: TRBD2; cdr3_nt: TGTGCCAGCAGCGCAGGACTAGCGCTCTCCTACGAGCAGTACTTC; cdr3_aa: CASSAGLALSYEQYF